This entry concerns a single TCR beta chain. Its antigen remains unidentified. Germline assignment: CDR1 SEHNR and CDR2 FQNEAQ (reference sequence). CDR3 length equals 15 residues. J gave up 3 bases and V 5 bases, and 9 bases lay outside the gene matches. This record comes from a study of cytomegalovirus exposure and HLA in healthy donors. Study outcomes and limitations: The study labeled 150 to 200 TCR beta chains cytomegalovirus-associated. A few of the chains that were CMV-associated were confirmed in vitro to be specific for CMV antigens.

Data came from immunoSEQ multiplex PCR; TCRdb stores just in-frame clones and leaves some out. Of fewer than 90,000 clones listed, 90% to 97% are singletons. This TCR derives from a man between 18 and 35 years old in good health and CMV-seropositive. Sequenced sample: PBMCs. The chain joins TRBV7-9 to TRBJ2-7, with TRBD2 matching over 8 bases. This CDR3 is CASSRSGLGGYEQYF. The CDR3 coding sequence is TGTGCCAGCAGCCGATCGGGACTAGGAGGCTACGAGCAGTACTTC. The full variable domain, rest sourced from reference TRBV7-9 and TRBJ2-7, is DTGVSQNPRHKITKRGQNVTFRCDPISEHNRLYWYRQTLGQGPEFLTYFQNEAQLEKSRLLSDRFSAERPKGSFSTLEIQRTEQGDSAMYLCASSRSGLGGYEQYFGPGTRLTVT.